Sequencing of this T cell receptor (beta chain) was carried out in a study of glioma-infiltrating T cells. General study points: Non-neoplastic patients had below-expected tissue-blood divergence, while all gliomas exceeded expectation. CDR3 overlap between tissue and blood was very small.

Using RNA template, CDR3s of TCR alpha and beta were amplified with iRepertoire arm-PCR. Tissue mRNA or PBMC total RNA, 100-400 ng, went into one-step reverse transcription and amplification. TCRdb used MiXCR to reprocess the multiplex PCR reads, holding one entry per CDR3 protein. The sample has approximately 110,000 distinct CDR3 sequences; around 23% are singletons. With regard to this clonotype: As yet, its antigen is unknown. Relative to the germline gene, one junction end is altered; a read error may explain this.

The CDR3 is made up of 15 amino acids. In germline, CDR1 is MNHEY, CDR2 SMNVEV (reference sequence). The chain links TRBV27 to TRBJ1-5; a possible D gene is TRBD1 (5 bases). Sequenced sample: glioma tissue, nonneoplastic brain tissue, or PBMCs (not recorded which). This receptor was taken from a human donor with low-grade glioma or glioblastoma, undergoing nonglioma brain surgery, or in good health (not recorded which). DNA for the CDR3: TGTGCCCGCCGTTCCCGGGGCCCGGTTCCTCCGCCCCCGCCTTTT. It yields the protein CARRSRGPVPPPPPF.